This T cell receptor beta chain was recorded in a study of human T cells and chemical hapten exposure. Time point meaning: pre-sensitization, week 0. Treatment defined: therapeutic diphenylcyclopropenone sensitization with weekly scalp DPC. Individual cDNA molecules had unique molecular identifiers attached to them by the library. TCRdb recomputed calls from the RACE reads with MiXCR, one row per CDR3 protein. The table records roughly 50,000 distinct CDR3 sequences, 9.5% to 10% of them present only once. CDR3 length: 12 amino acids. Germline V lookup: CDR1 SQVTM, CDR2 ANQGSEA. V gave up 7 bases and J gave up 6 bases, with 13 bases separating them. This clonotype has at least ten counts.

This sample comprised whole blood, obtained in connection with sensitization to the hapten diphenylcyclopropenone (DPC). The chain recombines TRBV29-1 with TRBJ2-1, with D maybe TRBD2 (6 bases). The receptor comes from a man aged 35 to 55 with alopecia areata. Some clones in this sample may be carry-over from other donors' samples. The CDR3 loop is CSARGSGNEQFF. DNA of the CDR3: TGCAGCGCCCGGGGTAGCGGCAATGAGCAGTTCTTC.